This T cell receptor beta chain stems from a study of blood T cell repertoires in COVID-19. Overall study context: T cells, B-cell-depleted T cells, or PBMCs provided the cDNA or gDNA that served as material.

The CDR3 is 17 amino acids. V was clipped by 3 bases and J by 2 bases; unmatched bases: 5. Germline V gene lookup returns CDR1 SGHRS and CDR2 YFSETQ. TCRdb keeps only in-frame clones here, not all; method: immunoSEQ multiplex PCR. The sample lists under 70,000 clones, around 86% occurring once. The specimen was peripheral blood. The chain employs TRBV5-1 and TRBJ2-2, with 12 bases that match TRBD2. The clonotype was recovered from a woman aged 18-30 years with acute or convalescent COVID-19. CDR3 nucleotide sequence: TGCGCCAGCAGCTCCGGACTAGCGGGATTTAACACCGGGGAGCTGTTTTTT. It is translated as CASSSGLAGFNTGELFF. Combining the CDR3 with reference TRBV5-1 and TRBJ2-2 gives the whole variable domain KAGVTQTPRYLIKTRGQQVTLSCSPISGHRSVSWYQQTPGQGLQFLFEYFSETQRNKGNFPGRFSGRQFSNSRSEMNVSTLELGDSALYLCASSSGLAGFNTGELFFGEGSRLTVL.